The rows below give T cell receptor beta chains drawn from one sample of a study of beta chain features in type 1 diabetes. Libraries were prepared by immunoSEQ multiplex PCR; TCRdb keeps only in-frame clonotypes and omits some of them. The table includes fewer than 400,000 clones, less than 9.5% detected once. Sequencing was performed on central memory CD4+ T cells from blood. These receptors came from a woman aged 18-30 years in good health. Each CDR3 is given with its conserved first and last residue. The D gene is left open where the match is weak. The size entry is marked missing in some rows and otherwise reads once, few, many or a size class.

V	J	size	D	CDR3	DNA
TRBV10-3	TRBJ1-2	.	TRBD1	CAIRGQGQGANYGYTF	TGTGCCATCCGGGGACAGGGCCAGGGAGCTAACTATGGCTACACCTTC
TRBV29-1	TRBJ2-3	few	.	CSVEETTDTQYF	TGCAGCGTTGAAGAAACGACAGATACGCAGTATTTT
TRBV7-2	TRBJ2-1	many	.	CASSLGDNEQFF	TGTGCCAGCAGCTTAGGGGACAATGAGCAGTTCTTC
TRBV7-2	TRBJ2-7	.	.	CASSLVYGSYEQYF	TGTGCCAGCAGCTTAGTTTATGGGTCCTACGAGCAGTACTTC
TRBV18	TRBJ2-3	.	.	CASSPLTVVTDTQYF	TGTGCCAGCTCACCACTGACAGTGGTCACAGATACGCAGTATTTT
TRBV29-1	TRBJ1-3	few	.	CSVVVPTGNTIYF	TGCAGCGTTGTTGTACCGACTGGAAACACCATATATTTT
TRBV5-4	TRBJ2-5	few	.	CASSRQFQETQYF	TGTGCCAGCAGCCGACAGTTCCAAGAGACCCAGTACTTC
TRBV4-3	TRBJ2-2	few	TRBD2	CASSQAARTSGIVGELFF	TGCGCCAGCAGCCAGGCTGCCCGGACTAGCGGGATCGTCGGGGAGCTGTTTTTT
TRBV5-4	TRBJ2-1	many	TRBD1	CASSLAGTANNEQFF	TGTGCCAGCAGCTTGGCCGGGACAGCTAACAATGAGCAGTTCTTC
TRBV16	TRBJ1-2	.	TRBD1	CASSQQGVGYGYTF	TGTGCCAGCAGCCAACAGGGGGTAGGGTATGGCTACACCTTC
TRBV28	TRBJ2-3	.	.	CASSPHQTRVDTQYF	TGTGCCAGCAGTCCCCACCAAACTAGGGTGGATACGCAGTATTTT
TRBV5-4	TRBJ2-7	few	TRBD2	CASSFTGSRGGGYEQYF	TGTGCCAGCAGCTTTACGGGTAGTCGGGGGGGAGGCTACGAGCAGTACTTC
TRBV7-2	TRBJ1-5	.	.	CASSLNTAGLNQPQHF	TGTGCCAGCAGCTTAAATACCGCCGGCCTAAATCAGCCCCAGCATTTT
TRBV28	TRBJ1-5	many	.	CASSVGAGKHF	TGTGCCAGCAGCGTGGGCGCGGGCAAGCATTTT
TRBV4-2	TRBJ2-3	.	TRBD2	CASSLNSGRAGSDTQYF	TGTGCCAGCAGCCTCAATAGCGGGAGGGCCGGTTCAGATACGCAGTATTTT
TRBV7-7	TRBJ1-1	.	.	CASSLGRNTEAFF	TGTGCTAGCAGCTTAGGCAGGAACACTGAAGCTTTCTTT
TRBV5-1	TRBJ2-1	.	.	CASSPTRTTLNNEQFF	TGCGCCAGCAGCCCCACAAGAACGACCCTTAACAATGAGCAGTTCTTC
TRBV29-1	TRBJ1-1	few	.	CSSSGGSTNTEAFF	TGCAGCTCCTCGGGGGGGAGTACGAACACTGAAGCTTTCTTT
TRBV9	TRBJ1-2	.	.	CASSPAQSRASGYTF	TGTGCCAGCAGCCCCGCCCAGTCGAGAGCGAGCGGCTACACCTTC
TRBV5-1	TRBJ1-1	few	.	CASSPQISTEAFF	TGCGCCAGCAGCCCACAGATCAGCACTGAAGCTTTCTTT
TRBV19	TRBJ2-3	.	TRBD2	CASNREGRTDTQYF	TGTGCCAGTAACCGGGAGGGCCGCACAGATACGCAGTATTTT
TRBV4-2	TRBJ1-5	few	.	CSSSPHRVDQPQHF	TGTTCCAGCAGCCCTCACAGGGTTGATCAGCCCCAGCATTTT
TRBV2	TRBJ2-2	.	.	CASRLNANTGELFF	TGTGCCAGCAGACTGAATGCAAACACCGGGGAGCTGTTTTTT
TRBV9	TRBJ2-1	few	TRBD2	CASGNQGLAGGRNEQFF	TGTGCCAGCGGAAACCAGGGACTAGCGGGAGGGCGCAATGAGCAGTTCTTC
TRBV7-8	TRBJ2-7	.	.	CASSSRHHSYEQYF	TGTGCCAGCAGCTCGAGACACCACTCCTACGAGCAGTACTTC
TRBV7-6	TRBJ2-2	.	.	CASSPQGNLATGELFF	TGTGCCAGCAGCCCACAGGGTAATTTAGCCACCGGGGAGCTGTTTTTT
TRBV7-2	TRBJ2-7	many	TRBD2	CASSLSGRRDEQYF	TGTGCCAGCAGCTTAAGCGGGAGGAGGGACGAGCAGTACTTC
TRBV28	TRBJ2-7	.	TRBD2	CASSFFGTSGRYEQYF	TGTGCCAGCAGTTTTTTCGGGACTAGCGGGAGGTACGAGCAGTACTTC
TRBV9	TRBJ2-1	few	.	CASSAGVAYNEQFF	TGTGCCAGCAGCGCCGGGGTGGCCTACAATGAGCAGTTCTTC
TRBV11-3	TRBJ2-1	.	.	CASSRRDIDRFNEQFF	TGTGCCAGCAGCCGCCGGGACATTGATAGGTTCAATGAGCAGTTCTTC
TRBV18	TRBJ2-3	many	.	CASSPLRGGVDTQYF	TGTGCCAGCTCACCACTCCGGGGCGGGGTGGATACGCAGTATTTT
TRBV5-1	TRBJ1-1	few	TRBD1	CASKPASGTVLESGSEAFF	TGCGCCAGCAAACCAGCCTCGGGGACAGTGCTTGAATCTGGTTCTGAAGCTTTCTTT
TRBV23-1	TRBJ2-7	.	.	CASSQLPGDSYEQYF	TGCGCCAGCAGTCAATTGCCGGGAGACTCCTACGAGCAGTACTTC
TRBV5-1	TRBJ2-5	.	TRBD1	CASSSRTGGGETQYF	TGCGCCAGCAGCTCGAGGACAGGGGGAGGGGAGACCCAGTACTTC
TRBV2	TRBJ2-2	.	.	CASSKQGSTGELFF	TGTGCCAGCAGTAAGCAGGGTTCTACCGGGGAGCTGTTTTTT
TRBV29-1	TRBJ2-3	few	TRBD2	CSVEDLGSGLAGAPGWTDTQYF	TGCAGCGTTGAAGATCTAGGATCGGGACTAGCGGGAGCGCCGGGGTGGACAGATACGCAGTATTTT
TRBV25-1	TRBJ2-7	.	.	CASSEGQGTTYEQYF	TGTGCCAGCAGTGAGGGTCAGGGGACTACTTACGAGCAGTACTTC
TRBV4-2	TRBJ2-3	few	TRBD2	CASSHSSGSTDTQYF	TGTGCCAGCAGCCACTCTAGCGGTAGCACAGATACGCAGTATTTT
TRBV28	TRBJ2-3	.	.	CASSYRRRTDTQYF	TGTGCCAGCAGCTACCGTCGACGCACAGATACGCAGTATTTT
TRBV18	TRBJ2-5	many	.	CASSPLQETQYF	TGTGCCAGCTCACCCCTTCAAGAGACCCAGTACTTC
TRBV5-1	TRBJ2-3	few	.	CASSHEGRDTDTQYF	TGCGCCAGCAGCCATGAAGGCCGGGACACAGATACGCAGTATTTT
TRBV18	TRBJ1-1	.	TRBD1	CASSVDRDHEAFF	TGTGCCAGCTCAGTCGACAGGGACCATGAAGCTTTCTTT
TRBV7-2	TRBJ1-1	few	TRBD1	CASSLAPSTGGGLAFF	TGTGCCAGCAGCTTAGCGCCATCGACAGGGGGAGGGTTGGCTTTCTTT
TRBV2	TRBJ2-5	few	TRBD1	CASDSGQGYQETQYF	TGTGCCAGCGACTCGGGACAGGGGTACCAAGAGACCCAGTACTTC
TRBV6-6	TRBJ2-3	.	.	CASSASSGTDTQYF	TGTGCCAGCAGTGCGTCTAGTGGGACAGATACGCAGTATTTT
TRBV7-2	TRBJ2-2	.	.	CASSSSGRNTGELFF	TGTGCCAGCAGTTCCTCCGGGCGGAACACCGGGGAGCTGTTTTTT
TRBV27	TRBJ2-1	few	.	CASINIGVSDEQFF	TGTGCCAGCATTAACATAGGGGTGTCGGATGAGCAGTTCTTC
TRBV29-1	TRBJ1-1	.	TRBD1	CSFLPPGQGGAEAFF	TGCAGCTTCTTGCCTCCGGGACAGGGAGGAGCTGAAGCTTTCTTT
TRBV18	TRBJ2-6	.	.	CASSPWAPTGSGANVLTF	TGTGCCAGCTCACCATGGGCCCCGACAGGCTCTGGGGCCAACGTCCTGACTTTC
TRBV28	TRBJ2-1	few	.	CASSSTPAGTMGEQFF	TGTGCCAGCAGTTCGACACCGGCGGGGACAATGGGTGAGCAGTTCTTC